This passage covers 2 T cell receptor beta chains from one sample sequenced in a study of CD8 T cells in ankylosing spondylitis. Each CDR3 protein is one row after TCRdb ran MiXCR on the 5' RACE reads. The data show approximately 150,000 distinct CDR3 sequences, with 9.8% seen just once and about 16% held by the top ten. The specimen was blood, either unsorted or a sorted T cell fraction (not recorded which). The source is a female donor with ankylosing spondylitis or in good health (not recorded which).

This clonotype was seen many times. DNA of the CDR3: TGCGCCAGCAGCCCGGGGACTAGACAAACCTACGAGCAGTACTTC. Translating gives CASSPGTRQTYEQYF. This chain uses TRBV4-3 with TRBJ2-7, with 8 bases identical to TRBD2. Germline V gene lookup returns CDR1 LGHNA and CDR2 YSLEER. This CDR3 contains 15 residues. The ends lost 4 bases at V and 2 bases at J; junction bases unmatched: 7.

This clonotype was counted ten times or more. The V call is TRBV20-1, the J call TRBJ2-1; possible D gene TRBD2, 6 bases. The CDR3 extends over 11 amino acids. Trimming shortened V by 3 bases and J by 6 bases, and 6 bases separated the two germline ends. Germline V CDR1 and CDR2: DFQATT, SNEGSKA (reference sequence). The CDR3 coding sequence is TGCAGTGCTAGCGGGAGCAATGAGCAGTTCTTC. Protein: CSASGSNEQFF.